This is a list of T cell receptor beta chains from one sample in a study of blood T cells in healthy people across ages. MiXCR was run by TCRdb on the 5' RACE reads, yielding one entry per CDR3 protein. The sample yields 700,000 or so distinct CDR3 sequences, roughly two fifths seen once. The sequencing sample was made of blood. Receptor source: an elderly man in good health. CDR3s include the opening cysteine and the closing phenylalanine or tryptophan. D genes are given only for firm matches. The size of a clone is reported for some rows only, either as once, few or many, or as a class for expanded clones.

j_gene	abundance	len	d_gene	v_gene	CDR3aa	CDR3nt
TRBJ2-1	.	17	TRBD2	TRBV6-2/TRBV6-3	CASSRGGLAGRSGEQFF	TGTGCCAGCAGTAGGGGGGGACTAGCGGGGAGAAGCGGTGAGCAGTTCTTC
TRBJ2-3	many	15	TRBD2	TRBV20-1	CSARRSGGVTDTQYF	TGCAGTGCTAGGAGAAGCGGGGGGGTCACAGATACGCAGTATTTT
TRBJ1-5	.	15	.	TRBV6-4	CASSAQKGANQPQHF	TGTGCCAGCAGTGCACAAAAAGGGGCCAATCAGCCCCAGCATTTT
TRBJ2-7	few	15	.	TRBV6-1	CASSDWGGPYNEQYF	TGTGCCAGCAGTGATTGGGGGGGCCCCTACAATGAGCAGTACTTC
TRBJ2-3	many	14	.	TRBV7-2	CASSLARSPDTQYF	TGTGCCAGCAGCTTAGCGAGGAGTCCAGATACGCAGTATTTT
TRBJ1-6	few	16	.	TRBV21-1	CATKQKGAGSNSPLHF	TGTGCCACTAAGCAAAAAGGGGCAGGGAGTAATTCACCCCTCCACTTT
TRBJ2-5	.	15	.	TRBV4-3	CASSQDQEGVETQYF	TGCGCCAGCAGCCAAGATCAGGAGGGAGTGGAGACCCAGTACTTC
TRBJ1-5	.	16	.	TRBV7-2	CASSGDVADSNQPQHF	TGTGCCAGCAGCGGTGACGTGGCAGATAGCAATCAGCCCCAGCATTTT
TRBJ2-7	few	15	.	TRBV9	CASSVGDNPTREQYF	TGTGCCAGCAGCGTAGGGGACAATCCTACGCGCGAGCAGTACTTC
TRBJ2-7	.	16	TRBD1	TRBV5-1	CVSSLDGTGNSYEQYF	TGCGTCAGCAGCTTGGATGGGACAGGGAACTCCTACGAGCAGTACTTC
TRBJ2-5	few	15	.	TRBV7-2	CASSPGGEPQETQYF	TGTGCCAGCAGCCCAGGGGGGGAACCCCAAGAGACCCAGTACTTC
TRBJ2-5	.	12	.	TRBV3-1	CASSQDAGTQYF	TGTGCCAGCAGCCAAGATGCGGGGACCCAGTACTTC
TRBJ2-3	.	16	TRBD2	TRBV6-5	CASSYSGLATTDTQYF	TGTGCCAGCAGTTACTCTGGACTAGCGACCACAGATACGCAGTATTTT
TRBJ1-4	.	14	.	TRBV5-1	CASSPSSGDEKLFF	TGCGCCAGCAGCCCCTCGTCGGGGGACGAAAAACTGTTTTTT
TRBJ1-6	many	16	TRBD1	TRBV4-3	CASSQDLRQGYSPLHF	TGCGCCAGCAGCCAAGATCTACGACAGGGGTATTCACCCCTCCACTTT
TRBJ2-2	few	15	.	TRBV27	CASGQSRGNTGELFF	TGTGCCAGCGGTCAAAGCCGTGGGAACACCGGGGAGCTGTTTTTT
TRBJ1-5	few	16	TRBD1	TRBV28	CASSPPDRAPEQPQHF	TGTGCCAGCAGTCCCCCGGACAGGGCTCCGGAGCAGCCCCAGCATTTT
TRBJ2-3	.	16	TRBD2	TRBV24-1	CATGDATSGKADTQYF	TGTGCCACCGGTGATGCGACTAGCGGGAAAGCAGATACGCAGTATTTT
TRBJ1-5	.	14	.	TRBV6-2/TRBV6-3	CASNPTASNQPQHF	TGTGCCAGCAACCCCACAGCTAGCAATCAGCCCCAGCATTTT
TRBJ2-5	few	15	.	TRBV4-2	CASSRAEGGQETQYF	TGTGCCAGCAGCCGGGCAGAAGGGGGCCAAGAGACCCAGTACTTC
TRBJ1-4	.	14	.	TRBV20-1	CSARDLQVNEKLFF	TGCAGTGCTAGAGATCTCCAGGTTAATGAAAAACTGTTTTTT
TRBJ2-7	many	15	.	TRBV4-1	CASSLKVDSYYEQYF	TGCGCCAGCAGCTTAAAAGTGGACAGCTACTACGAGCAGTACTTC
TRBJ2-2	.	15	.	TRBV20-1	CSAQTYRRGTGELFF	TGCAGTGCTCAAACTTACCGACGGGGCACCGGGGAGCTGTTTTTT
TRBJ2-7	few	11	.	TRBV20-1	CSARGVGEQYF	TGCAGTGCTAGAGGGGTGGGCGAGCAGTACTTC
TRBJ2-7	.	14	.	TRBV2	CASSDASVRYEQYF	TGTGCCAGCAGTGATGCGTCTGTCCGGTACGAGCAGTACTTC
TRBJ2-7	few	12	TRBD1	TRBV2	CASRTGPGEQYF	TGTGCCAGCAGGACAGGGCCGGGGGAGCAGTACTTC
TRBJ2-1	.	18	TRBD2	TRBV30	CAWTARAPGSGGYNEQFF	TGTGCCTGGACTGCGAGGGCGCCTGGTAGCGGGGGATACAATGAGCAGTTCTTC
TRBJ2-3	.	15	TRBD2	TRBV24-1	CTTSDLAGVSDTQYF	TGTACCACCAGTGATTTGGCGGGAGTATCAGATACGCAGTATTTT
TRBJ2-1	.	13	TRBD1	TRBV20-1	CSAFQGAGNEQFF	TGCAGTGCTTTCCAGGGGGCCGGCAATGAGCAGTTCTTC
TRBJ1-5	few	13	.	TRBV7-2	CASSETGSQPQHF	TGTGCCAGCAGCGAGACCGGAAGCCAGCCCCAGCATTTT
TRBJ2-1	.	15	TRBD1	TRBV3-1	CASSQGWQGANEQFF	TGTGCCAGCAGCCAAGGTTGGCAGGGGGCCAATGAGCAGTTCTTC
TRBJ2-2	.	15	.	TRBV6-2/TRBV6-3	CASKAGVRTTGELFF	TGTGCCAGCAAAGCCGGAGTGAGAACCACCGGGGAGCTGTTTTTT
TRBJ2-1	.	13	TRBD2	TRBV29-1	CSVERRGGAEQFF	TGCAGCGTTGAGAGACGGGGAGGGGCTGAGCAGTTCTTC
TRBJ2-1	many	12	.	TRBV29-1	CSFDSPGRGQFF	TGCAGTTTTGACAGCCCCGGTAGAGGGCAGTTCTTC
TRBJ2-5	.	14	.	TRBV18	CASSAAGDRETQYF	TGTGCCAGCTCAGCCGCAGGGGATCGGGAGACCCAGTACTTC
TRBJ2-1	.	15	.	TRBV9	CASSARTYSYNEQFF	TGTGCCAGCAGCGCCCGGACGTACTCCTACAATGAGCAGTTCTTC
TRBJ2-3	.	14	.	TRBV24-1	CATSDVGHTDTQYF	TGTGCCACCAGTGACGTGGGCCACACAGATACGCAGTATTTT
TRBJ2-4	.	15	.	TRBV7-9	CASGLIVGAKDIQYF	TGTGCCAGCGGCTTAATTGTCGGAGCAAAGGACATTCAGTACTTC
TRBJ1-2	.	14	.	TRBV2	CASSATGLNYGYTF	TGTGCCAGCAGTGCGACAGGACTGAACTATGGCTACACCTTC
TRBJ2-5	.	13	.	TRBV20-1	CSAPWMSAETQYF	TGCAGTGCCCCCTGGATGTCTGCAGAGACCCAGTACTTC
TRBJ2-7	once	14	.	TRBV5-1	CASSLQGLSYEQYF	TGCGCCAGCAGCTTACAGGGCCTCTCCTACGAGCAGTACTTC
TRBJ2-2	.	18	.	TRBV9	CASSPRQGSPTNTGELFF	TGTGCCAGCAGCCCAAGGCAGGGATCCCCGACGAACACCGGGGAGCTGTTTTTT
TRBJ2-2	.	16	TRBD2	TRBV7-2	CASSLLAGAYTGELFF	TGTGCCAGCAGCCTTCTAGCGGGAGCTTACACCGGGGAGCTGTTTTTT
TRBJ2-3	many	15	.	TRBV7-2	CASSQLSSVQDTQYF	TGTGCCAGCAGCCAACTATCTAGCGTCCAAGATACGCAGTATTTT
TRBJ2-3	.	16	.	TRBV4-1	CASSQDTALRTDTQYF	TGCGCCAGCAGCCAAGATACGGCACTACGCACAGATACGCAGTATTTT
TRBJ1-4	few	14	TRBD1	TRBV20-1	CSARVGTGPEKLFF	TGCAGTGCTAGAGTGGGGACAGGGCCCGAAAAACTGTTTTTT
TRBJ2-3	few	13	.	TRBV27	CASSLTGQNTQYF	TGTGCCAGCAGTTTAACTGGACAGAATACGCAGTATTTT
TRBJ2-1	.	13	.	TRBV20-1	CSAGGRVGNEQFF	TGCAGTGCTGGGGGGCGGGTCGGGAATGAGCAGTTCTTC